This TCR beta chain was observed in a study of T-cell reconstitution after alpha-beta-depleted transplantation in children. As to this clonotype: The junction does not match germline at one end; this may be a read error.

CDR3 size: 12 residues. Germline V CDR1 and CDR2: SGHTA, FQGNSA. Unique molecular identifiers were built into the TCRbeta library. TCRdb reprocessed the PCR reads with MiXCR, giving one entry per CDR3 protein. This table has about 460,000 distinct CDR3 sequences, around 12% appearing once. The receptor comes from a human donor who donated a stem cell graft to a child with combined immunodeficiency. Source: PBMCs from the stem cell graft donor, taken from the stem cell graft. J is TRBJ2-3 and V is TRBV7-2; possibly TRBD2 for D (5 bases). CDR3 in DNA: TGTGCCAGCAGCTCCTTGGGAGATACGCAGTGTTTT. As protein: CASSSLGDTQCF.